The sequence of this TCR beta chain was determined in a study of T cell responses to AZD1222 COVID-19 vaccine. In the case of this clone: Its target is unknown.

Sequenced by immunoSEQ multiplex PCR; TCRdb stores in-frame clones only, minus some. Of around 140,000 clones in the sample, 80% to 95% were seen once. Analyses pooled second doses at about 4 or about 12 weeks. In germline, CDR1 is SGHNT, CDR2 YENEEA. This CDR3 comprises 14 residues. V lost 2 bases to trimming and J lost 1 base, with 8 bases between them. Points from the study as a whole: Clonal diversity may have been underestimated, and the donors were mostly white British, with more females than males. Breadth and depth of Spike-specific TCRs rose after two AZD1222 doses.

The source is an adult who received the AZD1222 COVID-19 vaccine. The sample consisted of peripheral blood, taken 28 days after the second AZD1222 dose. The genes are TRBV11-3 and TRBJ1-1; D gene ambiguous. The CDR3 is CASSLRHSNTEAFF. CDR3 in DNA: TGTGCCAGCAGCTTACGACACTCGAACACTGAAGCTTTCTTT.